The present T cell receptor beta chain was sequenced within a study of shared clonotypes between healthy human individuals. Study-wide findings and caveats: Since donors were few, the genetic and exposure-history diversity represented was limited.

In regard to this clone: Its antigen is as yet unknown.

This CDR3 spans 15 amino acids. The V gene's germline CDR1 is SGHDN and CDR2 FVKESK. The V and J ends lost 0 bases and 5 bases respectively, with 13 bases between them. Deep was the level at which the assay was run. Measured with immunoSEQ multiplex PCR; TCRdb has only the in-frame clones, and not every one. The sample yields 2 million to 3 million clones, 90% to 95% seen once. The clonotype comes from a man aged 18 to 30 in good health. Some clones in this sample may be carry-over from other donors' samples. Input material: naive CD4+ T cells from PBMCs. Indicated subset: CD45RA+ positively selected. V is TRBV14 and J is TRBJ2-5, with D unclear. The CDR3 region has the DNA TGTGCCAGCAGCCAAGAGATCCAGTCCGCCGAGACCCAGTACTTC. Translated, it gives CASSQEIQSAETQYF.